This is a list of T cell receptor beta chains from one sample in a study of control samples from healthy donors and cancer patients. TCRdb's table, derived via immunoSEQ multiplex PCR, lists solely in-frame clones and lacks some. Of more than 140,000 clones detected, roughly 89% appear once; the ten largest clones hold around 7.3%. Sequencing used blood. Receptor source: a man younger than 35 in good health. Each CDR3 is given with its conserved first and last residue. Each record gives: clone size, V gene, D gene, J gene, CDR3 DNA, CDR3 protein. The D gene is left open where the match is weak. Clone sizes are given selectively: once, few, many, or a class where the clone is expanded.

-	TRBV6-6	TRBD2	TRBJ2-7	TGTGCCAGCAGTCTCAGCGGGGGGGTTTTCGAGCAGTACTTC	CASSLSGGVFEQYF
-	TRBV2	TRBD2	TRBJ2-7	TGTGCCAGCAGGCCGAACAAACTAGCGGGGACTTCCTACGAGCAGTACTTC	CASRPNKLAGTSYEQYF
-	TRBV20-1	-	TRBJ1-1	TGCAGTGCTAATACAGGGACTGAAGCTTTCTTT	CSANTGTEAFF
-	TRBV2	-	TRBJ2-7	TGTGCCAGCAGCACCTACGAGCAGTACTTC	CASSTYEQYF
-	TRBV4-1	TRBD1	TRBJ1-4	TGCGCCAGCAGCCCCGGGACAGGGGCAGGAGTACCGGAAAAACTGTTTTTT	CASSPGTGAGVPEKLFF
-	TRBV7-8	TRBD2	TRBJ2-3	TGTGCCAGCAGCTTAGCCCCGGGGGGGGGCACAGATACGCAGTATTTT	CASSLAPGGGTDTQYF
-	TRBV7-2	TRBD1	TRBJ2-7	TGTGCCAGCACCCGGAGAGCCGGGACAGGGAACCTCCACGAGCAGTACTTC	CASTRRAGTGNLHEQYF
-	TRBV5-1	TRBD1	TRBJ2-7	TGCGCCAGCAGCTTGGGAGGTACAGGGGAGTACGAGCAGTACTTC	CASSLGGTGEYEQYF
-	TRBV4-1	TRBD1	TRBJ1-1	TGCGCCAGCAGCCAAGTAGAGGGGGCGGCTGAAGCTTTCTTT	CASSQVEGAAEAFF
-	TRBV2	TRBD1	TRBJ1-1	TGTGCCAGCAGTGAAGGGACAGGGAACACTGAAGCTTTCTTT	CASSEGTGNTEAFF
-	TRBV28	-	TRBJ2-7	TGTGCCAGCATGCAGATCCTGGCCACCACCTACGAGCAGTACTTC	CASMQILATTYEQYF
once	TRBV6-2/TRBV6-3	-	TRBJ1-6	TGTGCCAGCAGCTTTAACGGGGTGAATTCACCCCTCCACTTT	CASSFNGVNSPLHF